The present TCR beta chain was sequenced within a study of OX40 agonist ivuxolimab in advanced cancers. Across the whole study: The patients' treatment was ivuxolimab, an agonistic anti-OX40 (CD134) antibody. Every 2 weeks, patients got intravenous ivuxolimab at one of six dose levels (0.01-10 mg/kg).

Clones were read by immunoSEQ multiplex PCR, and TCRdb kept only the in-frame ones, dropping some. The sample lists tens of thousands of clones, roughly 90% seen once, with about 1% in the top ten. Trimming shortened V by 4 bases and J by 2 bases, and 14 bases separated the two germline ends. The CDR3 runs 15 residues. Germline assignment: CDR1 SGHRS and CDR2 YFSETQ. The specimen was CD4+ or CD8+ T cells sorted from blood, collected in a trial of the OX40 agonist ivuxolimab. J is TRBJ2-3 and V is TRBV5-1; no definite D call. The origin of this receptor is an adult with an advanced solid tumor such as melanoma, head and neck, liver or kidney cancer. The CDR3 loop reads CASSPSAQVTDTQYF. CDR3 in DNA: TGCGCCAGCAGCCCGAGCGCCCAAGTCACAGATACGCAGTATTTT. Filled out from reference TRBV5-1 and TRBJ2-3, the complete variable domain reads KAGVTQTPRYLIKTRGQQVTLSCSPISGHRSVSWYQQTPGQGLQFLFEYFSETQRNKGNFPGRFSGRQFSNSRSEMNVSTLELGDSALYLCASSPSAQVTDTQYFGPGTRLTVL.